The next 11 T cell receptor beta chains were all read from a single sample in a study of T cells in Graves' hyperthyroidism and ophthalmopathy. There were TCR beta CDR3 regions amplified from RNA transcripts. The HTBI primer set drove a first-round RT-PCR of the TCR CDR3. TCRdb reanalysed the multiplex PCR reads using MiXCR and keeps one entry per CDR3 protein. The table shows 250,000 to 300,000 distinct CDR3 sequences, with 13% occurring only once. The sequenced material came from blood. The receptors stem from a woman in her 30s with Graves' hyperthyroidism that later progressed to Graves' ophthalmopathy.

The table lists this clonotype with many counts. The rearrangement links TRBV6-2 or TRBV6-3 to TRBJ2-1; 7 bases align to TRBD1. The germline V gene has CDR1 MNHEY and CDR2 SVGEGT. V trimming: 2 bases; J trimming: 6 bases; junction bases outside the gene matches: 7. CDR3 length equals 15 residues. This CDR3 reads CASSYTPTGRNEQFF. Written as DNA, the CDR3 is TGTGCCAGCAGTTACACCCCGACAGGGCGCAATGAGCAGTTCTTC.

This clonotype was seen repeatedly, ten times or more. The chain joins TRBV27 to TRBJ1-4; TRBD1 matches at 7 bases. This CDR3 is 18 amino acids long. The V and J ends lost 5 bases and 8 bases, in that order; junction bases with no gene match: 20. Germline-derived CDR1 and CDR2 are MNHEY and SMNVEV (reference sequence). CDR3: CASSPTHDTGEGDEKLFF. In DNA, the CDR3 is TGTGCCAGCAGTCCCACTCACGACACAGGGGAAGGAGACGAAAAACTGTTTTTT.

There are many counts of this clonotype. J is TRBJ2-5 and V is TRBV12-3 or TRBV12-4; no definite D call. The ends were cut back, 3 bases at V and 5 bases at J, with 10 bases in the middle. The CDR3 has 13 amino acids. Written as DNA, the CDR3 is TGTGCCAGCAGTTTGAATTCGAGGGAGACCCAGTACTTC. It codes for CASSLNSRETQYF.

This clonotype occurred many times. The J gene is TRBJ2-7, the V gene TRBV3-2. TRBV3-2 corresponds to a pseudogene. This CDR3 contains 12 residues. CDR3 in amino acids: CASSHPDNWQYF. CDR3 in DNA: TGTGCCAGCAGCCACCCCGACAATTGGCAGTACTTC.

The genes are TRBV9 and TRBJ1-1; D is undetermined. This CDR3 spans 12 amino acids. The V end was cut by 4 bases, the J end by 5 bases, with 9 bases between. The germline V gene encodes CDR1 SGDLS and CDR2 YYNGEE. CDR3 bases: TGTGCCAGCAGCATTGGCACGACTGAAGCTTTCTTT. This codes for CASSIGTTEAFF.

This clonotype was counted many times. The chain has TRBV7-9 and TRBJ2-2, with TRBD1 identical over 8 bases. There are 14 residues in the CDR3. Losses at the gene ends were 3 bases for V and 6 bases for J; bases not matched to a gene: 3. From germline, CDR1 is SEHNR and CDR2 FQNEAQ (reference sequence). The CDR3 region is CASSLSQGAGELFF. The DNA for the CDR3 is TGTGCCAGCAGCTTGTCACAGGGGGCCGGGGAGCTGTTTTTT.

This clonotype has at least ten counts. The chain links TRBV7-9 to TRBJ2-7, with D perhaps matching TRBD1 (6 bases). V lost 2 bases and J 4 bases, leaving 21 bases between the germline ends. Germline assignment: CDR1 SEHNR and CDR2 FQNEAQ (reference sequence). The CDR3 runs to 17 residues. This CDR3 is CASSLWLADSDAYEQYF. CDR3 bases: TGTGCCAGCAGCTTATGGTTGGCGGACAGCGACGCGTACGAGCAGTACTTC. Full variable domain (rest looked up from reference TRBV7-9 and TRBJ2-7): DTGVSQNPRHKITKRGQNVTFRCDPISEHNRLYWYRQTLGQGPEFLTYFQNEAQLEKSRLLSDRFSAERPKGSFSTLEIQRTEQGDSAMYLCASSLWLADSDAYEQYFGPGTRLTVT.

The genes are TRBV14 and TRBJ2-3; D possibly corresponds to TRBD2 (5 bases). Germline V gives CDR1 SGHDN, CDR2 FVKESK. The CDR3 sequence is 15 residues long. The V end was cut by 1 base, the J end by 4 bases, with 12 bases between. CDR3 region: CASSQVLLASDTQYF. CDR3 coding DNA: TGTGCCAGCAGCCAAGTTCTCCTAGCCTCAGATACGCAGTATTTT.

This clonotype was observed many times. V and J are TRBV20-1 and TRBJ1-1, with D possibly TRBD1 on 5 matching bases. The CDR3 runs to 14 residues. V was shortened by 0 bases and J by 3 bases, with 11 bases between the two germline ends. Germline loops: CDR1 DFQATT, CDR2 SNEGSKA (reference sequence). As DNA, the CDR3 is TGCAGTGCTAGAGATCAATTGGGGCACACTGAAGCTTTCTTT. Encoded protein: CSARDQLGHTEAFF.

V usage is TRBV19 and J usage is TRBJ2-1; the match to TRBD2 covers 9 bases. Germline CDR1 is LNHDA and CDR2 is SQIVND (reference sequence). The CDR3 is 14 residues long. J was trimmed by 8 bases and V by 5 bases; bases with no gene match: 7. The CDR3 loop reads CASSWTSDRDEQFF. Here the CDR3 DNA reads TGTGCCAGTAGTTGGACTAGCGATCGGGATGAGCAGTTCTTC. The full variable domain, completed using reference TRBV19 and TRBJ2-1, is DGGITQSPKYLFRKEGQNVTLSCEQNLNHDAMYWYRQDPGQGLRLIYYSQIVNDFQKGDIAEGYSVSREKKESFPLTVTSAQKNPTAFYLCASSWTSDRDEQFFGPGTRLTVL.

This clonotype was found many times. This rearrangement joins TRBV7-3 to TRBJ2-1, with 10 bases lining up with TRBD2. The CDR3 consists of 13 residues. CDR1 and CDR2 from the germline V gene are SGHTA and FQGTGA. V lost 8 bases, J lost 12 bases, and 10 bases stayed unmatched. The CDR3 DNA follows: TGTGCCAGCCAATTTATAGCGGGAGGAGCGCAGTTCTTC. This codes for CASQFIAGGAQFF.